The rows below give T cell receptor beta chains drawn from one sample of a study of blood T cell repertoires in COVID-19. Measured with immunoSEQ multiplex PCR; TCRdb has only the in-frame clones, and not every one. The table shows 200,000 to 250,000 clones, with 70% to 90% occurring only once. The sequenced sample consisted of peripheral blood. These receptors were collected from a woman in her thirties who had recovered from COVID-19. Each CDR3 is given without its conserved first and last residue. Each record gives: V gene, D gene, clone size, CDR3 protein. The D gene is left open where the match is weak. Only part of the rows carry a size: once, few, many, or a class if the clone is expanded.

>TRBV7-2|NA|NA
ASSLGVSEKLF
>TRBV7-2|NA|NA
ASSLEGGASYEQY
>TRBV15|NA|NA
ATSRDGFSSYNEQF
>TRBV2|NA|NA
ASRIRDWKDTQY
>TRBV6-6|TRBD1|NA
ASSPPGQIMNTEAF
>TRBV6-2/TRBV6-3|NA|NA
ASSSGNYEQY
>TRBV9|TRBD1|NA
ASSEGQVFSTDTQY
>TRBV18|TRBD1|NA
ASSPRGQGGSVDTQY
>TRBV5-1|NA|NA
ASSFEVNTEAF
>TRBV10-3|TRBD2|NA
AISTKLADYNEQF
>TRBV5-1|TRBD1|NA
ASSISGTGGAQTQY
>TRBV4-2|TRBD1|NA
ASSQEAPGQGRLSSGNTIY
>TRBV5-4|NA|NA
ASSPSEGRGRTEAF
>TRBV9|NA|NA
ASSVYTGTEAF
>TRBV19|TRBD2|NA
ATGETSGPSSYNEQF
>TRBV18|TRBD1|NA
ASSQGQGSGYT
>TRBV5-4|NA|NA
ASSFRERPMDYGYT
>TRBV5-1|NA|once
ASTAGPYEQY
>TRBV24-1|TRBD1|NA
ATSDSGTGDGYT
>TRBV21-1|NA|NA
ASSKDFAGATNTGELL
>TRBV19|NA|NA
ASSISNNYGYT
>TRBV7-7|NA|once
ASSSSFRVEETQY
>TRBV5-6|NA|few
ASSLDEGVGTEAF
>TRBV6-5|TRBD2|NA
ASAYSGGSTDTQY
>TRBV2|TRBD2|NA
ASSVGGTSETQY
>TRBV19|NA|NA
ASSITPAGGLDYGYT
>TRBV10-3|TRBD1|NA
AISQDGTAPDEQY
>TRBV11-1|TRBD1|NA
ASSLHRGRSDTQY
>TRBV5-1|NA|NA
ASSTGHVNNEQF
>TRBV13|TRBD2|NA
ASRSTSREQF
>TRBV7-9|TRBD1|NA
ASSETDRGNGEAF
>TRBV9|TRBD2|NA
ASSVGGSGGVTDTQY
>TRBV20-1|NA|many
KVGVNEQF
>TRBV7-3|TRBD1|NA
ASSKDRASDGGELF
>TRBV7-3|NA|once
ASSSVGGSIPEAF
>TRBV5-5|NA|NA
ASSRQNYGYT
>TRBV5-1|NA|few
ASSLEMAEYGYT
>TRBV9|TRBD1|NA
ASSGGAGDRGGTEAF
>TRBV5-1|NA|NA
ASSLAPGADSYEQY
>TRBV6-5|NA|NA
ASSPNPRGEQF
>TRBV5-6|NA|NA
ASSPGLEFEKLF
>TRBV5-5|TRBD2|NA
ASSLRTSGGAFLEQY
>TRBV6-5|TRBD1|NA
ASTQDRSNQPQH
>TRBV4-3|NA|NA
ASSRTGVDGYT
>TRBV7-9|NA|NA
ASSIPTEQETQY
>TRBV7-6|NA|NA
ASSLERGTGNNEQF
>TRBV29-1|NA|NA
SVEDWSGKFEAF
>TRBV5-1|NA|NA
ASSWGQGYGYT
>TRBV5-3|NA|NA
ARRRVERETQY
>TRBV5-6|NA|NA
ASSHRDEKLF
>TRBV9|TRBD2|NA
ASSVDPTSGGQETQY
>TRBV18|TRBD2|NA
ASSPRTSGVYEQY
>TRBV5-1|NA|NA
ASSQEGATNEKLF
>TRBV9|NA|NA
ASSVDISYNEQF
>TRBV5-6|NA|NA
ASSRSPGANQPQH